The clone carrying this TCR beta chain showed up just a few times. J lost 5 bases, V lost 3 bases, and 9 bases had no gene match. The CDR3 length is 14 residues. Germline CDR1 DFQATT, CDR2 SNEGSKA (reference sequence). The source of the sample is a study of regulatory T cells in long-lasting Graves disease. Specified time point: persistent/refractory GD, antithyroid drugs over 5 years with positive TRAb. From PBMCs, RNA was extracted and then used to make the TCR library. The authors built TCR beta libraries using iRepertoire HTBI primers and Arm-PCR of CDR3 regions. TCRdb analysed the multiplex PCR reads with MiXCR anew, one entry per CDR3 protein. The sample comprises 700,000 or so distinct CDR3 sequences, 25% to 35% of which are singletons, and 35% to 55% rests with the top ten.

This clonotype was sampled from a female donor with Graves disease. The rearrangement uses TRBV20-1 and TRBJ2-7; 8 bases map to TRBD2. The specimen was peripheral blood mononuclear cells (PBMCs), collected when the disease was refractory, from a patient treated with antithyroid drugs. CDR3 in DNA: TGCAGTGCTAGTCGAGCGGGAGAGGGAAACGAGCAGTACTTC. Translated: CSASRAGEGNEQYF.